The subject of this entry is one T cell receptor beta chain. The sample comes from a study of blood T cell repertoires in COVID-19. Sequencing used immunoSEQ multiplex PCR; TCRdb keeps in-frame clones, though not all of them. There are 200,000 or so clones in the sample; around 89% occur only once, and 2% to 3% lies in the top ten. The V gene's germline CDR1 is LGHDT and CDR2 YNNKEL (reference sequence). V was pared by 5 bases and J by 8 bases, with 19 bases between. The CDR3 totals 16 residues. This rearrangement joins TRBV3-1 (or the pseudogene TRBV3-2) to TRBJ1-6; a possible D gene is TRBD1 (6 bases). Material: PBMCs or T cells enriched from blood (not recorded which). The clonotype originates from a woman aged 40 to 50 with acute COVID-19. The CDR3 spells CASSARSGGPDSPLHF. CDR3 sequence (DNA): TGTGCCAGCAGCGCAAGATCCGGGGGGCCGGATTCACCCCTCCACTTT.